This is a list of T cell receptor beta chains from one sample in a study of cytotoxic CD8 clonotypes in ibrutinib-treated CLL. Generated by immunoSEQ multiplex PCR, the TCRdb table keeps only in-frame clones and is missing some. Of 45,000 to 65,000 clones listed, roughly 83% were seen once; the top ten hold just over 20%. Sequences were derived from PBMCs, sampled after 24 months of ibrutinib treatment. These receptor sequences come from a human donor with chronic lymphocytic leukemia. The CDR3 runs from the conserved cysteine through the conserved F or W. A D gene is named only where the DNA matches it firmly. Clone sizes are given selectively: once, few, many, or a class where the clone is expanded.

cdr3_nt: TGTGCCAGCAGCCAGACAGGGTTTCAGCCCCAGCATTTT
cdr3_aa: CASSQTGFQPQHF
d_call: TRBD1
clone_size: NA
j_call: TRBJ1-5
v_call: TRBV6-6

cdr3_nt: TGTGCCAGCAGTCGGACAGGGGGACAAACAGATACGCAGTATTTT
cdr3_aa: CASSRTGGQTDTQYF
d_call: TRBD1
clone_size: NA
j_call: TRBJ2-3
v_call: TRBV6-1

cdr3_nt: TGTGCCAGCAGTTACCCCCCCGACTACGAGCAGTACTTC
cdr3_aa: CASSYPPDYEQYF
d_call: NA
clone_size: NA
j_call: TRBJ2-7
v_call: TRBV6-6

cdr3_nt: TGTGCCAGCAGTCGGGCCCAGGTTACTAACTATGGCTACACCTTC
cdr3_aa: CASSRAQVTNYGYTF
d_call: NA
clone_size: NA
j_call: TRBJ1-2
v_call: TRBV11-1

cdr3_nt: TGTGCCAGTACCCAAGGCCGGACAGGGACCTATCAGCCCCAGCATTTT
cdr3_aa: CASTQGRTGTYQPQHF
d_call: TRBD1
clone_size: few
j_call: TRBJ1-5
v_call: TRBV19

cdr3_nt: TGTGCCAGCAGCAGATCAACCTCAGAGGTATACGAGCAGTACTTC
cdr3_aa: CASSRSTSEVYEQYF
d_call: NA
clone_size: NA
j_call: TRBJ2-7
v_call: TRBV6-5

cdr3_nt: TGTGCCAGCAGCCCCAGGAAGGGAAACACCGGGGAGCTGTTTTTT
cdr3_aa: CASSPRKGNTGELFF
d_call: NA
clone_size: NA
j_call: TRBJ2-2
v_call: TRBV6-6

cdr3_nt: TGTGCCAGCAGCTTGACAGGGCCAATCCAAGAGACCCAGTACTTC
cdr3_aa: CASSLTGPIQETQYF
d_call: NA
clone_size: NA
j_call: TRBJ2-5
v_call: TRBV5-4

cdr3_nt: TGTGCCAGCAGCGTAGAGCCGGGACAGACGAACACTGAAGCTTTCTTT
cdr3_aa: CASSVEPGQTNTEAFF
d_call: TRBD1
clone_size: once
j_call: TRBJ1-1
v_call: TRBV9

cdr3_nt: TGTGCCATCAGTGCGACTAGCGGCCGGGATACGCAGTATTTT
cdr3_aa: CAISATSGRDTQYF
d_call: TRBD2
clone_size: NA
j_call: TRBJ2-3
v_call: TRBV10-3

cdr3_nt: TGTGCCAGTAGTATAGCTGGGGCCCTAATTAGCAATCAGCCCCAGCATTTT
cdr3_aa: CASSIAGALISNQPQHF
d_call: NA
clone_size: NA
j_call: TRBJ1-5
v_call: TRBV19

cdr3_nt: TGTGCCAGCACCTCATCCCCGGGGAACACTGAAGCTTTCTTT
cdr3_aa: CASTSSPGNTEAFF
d_call: NA
clone_size: NA
j_call: TRBJ1-1
v_call: TRBV6-4

cdr3_nt: TGTGCCAGCAGCTTAGGGGGGACAGTTCAAGAGACCCAGTACTTC
cdr3_aa: CASSLGGTVQETQYF
d_call: TRBD1
clone_size: NA
j_call: TRBJ2-5
v_call: TRBV7-9

cdr3_nt: TGTGCCAGCAGCTTAGGCCCGGGAGGGGTGTACAATGAGCAGTTCTTC
cdr3_aa: CASSLGPGGVYNEQFF
d_call: TRBD2
clone_size: NA
j_call: TRBJ2-1
v_call: TRBV7-8

cdr3_nt: TGTGCCAGTAGTCCAAGGACTAGCGCCACCGGGGAGCTGTTTTTT
cdr3_aa: CASSPRTSATGELFF
d_call: TRBD2
clone_size: NA
j_call: TRBJ2-2
v_call: TRBV5-5

cdr3_nt: TGTGCCAGCAGCGCCGGGGCTCAGAACACTGAAGCTTTCTTT
cdr3_aa: CASSAGAQNTEAFF
d_call: NA
clone_size: NA
j_call: TRBJ1-1
v_call: TRBV9

cdr3_nt: TGTGCCAGCAGTCAGACAGTAGTGTCGATCGGTGGCTACACCTTC
cdr3_aa: CASSQTVVSIGGYTF
d_call: NA
clone_size: NA
j_call: TRBJ1-2
v_call: TRBV6-5